A single TCR beta chain is shown here with its context. The CDR3 contains 12 residues. Trimming pared 4 bases from V and 6 bases from J, leaving 10 bases between. Germline values: CDR1 MNHEY, CDR2 SMNVEV (reference sequence). This entry belongs to a study of cytomegalovirus exposure and HLA in healthy donors. A multiplex PCR was run with 60 Vbeta primers and 13 Jbeta primers. Libraries were prepared by immunoSEQ multiplex PCR; TCRdb keeps only in-frame clonotypes and omits some of them. The top ten clones hold roughly 3.2% of a sample with around 140,000 clones, around 82% of them seen once. The genes are TRBV27 and TRBJ2-7; no reliable D call. The sample taken for sequencing was PBMCs. The origin of this receptor is a man between 18 and 29 years old in good health and CMV-seropositive. The CDR3, as DNA: TGTGCCAGCAGTTCCGATTACATCGAGCAGTACTTC. Protein sequence: CASSSDYIEQYF.